A single sample gave rise to the 23 T cell receptor beta chains below, sequenced in a study of T cell changes during pregnancy in multiple sclerosis. The table came from immunoSEQ multiplex PCR; TCRdb's copy has only in-frame clones and leaves some out. The profile shows some 60,000 clones, about 90% of them singletons. Sequencing was performed on CD4+ T cells from peripheral blood mononuclear cells, taken in the first trimester of pregnancy. Receptors originate from a female donor with multiple sclerosis, enrolled in a pregnancy study.

This sequence joins TRBV20-1 and TRBJ2-5, with unresolved D. Trimming shortened V by 3 bases and J by 5 bases, and 4 bases separated the two germline ends. This CDR3 spans 10 amino acids. Germline assignment: CDR1 DFQATT and CDR2 SNEGSKA (reference sequence). In nucleotides, the CDR3 is TGCAGTGCTAGTGAGGAGACCCAGTACTTC. Encoded protein: CSASEETQYF.

The CDR3 sequence is CASLRDTEAFF. The CDR3 nucleotides read TGTGCCAGCCTCCGGGACACTGAAGCTTTCTTT. This chain links TRBV19 with TRBJ1-1; D gene ambiguous. The CDR3 length is 11 residues. V lost 9 bases and J 3 bases, leaving 8 bases between the germline ends. The germline gives CDR1 LNHDA, CDR2 SQIVND (reference sequence).

This clone was seen once. The V call is TRBV4-3, the J call TRBJ2-7, with a possible D match to TRBD1 (6 bases). Trimming removed 1 base from V and 2 bases from J, with 18 bases in between. This CDR3 has 17 residues. The germline V gene encodes CDR1 LGHNA and CDR2 YSLEER. Here the CDR3 DNA reads TGCGCCAGCAGCCAAGGAAGGGGGACATCTTTCCCCTACGAGCAGTACTTC. Translating it yields CASSQGRGTSFPYEQYF.

V usage is TRBV5-1 and J usage is TRBJ2-5; D perhaps matches TRBD2 (6 bases). Germline CDR1 SGHRS, CDR2 YFSETQ. The CDR3 runs 14 residues. Trimming shortened V by 0 bases and J by 1 base, and 7 bases separated the two germline ends. The CDR3 nucleotides are TGCGCCAGCAGCTTGGGGACTATCCAAGAGACCCAGTACTTC. This gives the protein CASSLGTIQETQYF.

V usage is TRBV9 and J usage is TRBJ2-1; TRBD2 agrees at 8 bases. V gave up 0 bases and J gave up 8 bases; unmatched junction bases: 13. The CDR3 has 17 amino acids. The germline gives CDR1 SGDLS, CDR2 YYNGEE. CDR3 in DNA: TGTGCCAGCAGCGTAGGCCGGGGGGGAGGGGTGGTCGATGAGCAGTTCTTC. Protein: CASSVGRGGGVVDEQFF.

The chain employs TRBV19 and TRBJ1-1; the D is unclear. Trimming removed 2 bases at V and 1 base at J, with 8 bases between. The germline CDR1 and CDR2 sequences are LNHDA and SQIVND (reference sequence). The CDR3 extends over 14 amino acids. CDR3 DNA: TGTGCCAGTAGTATATCACGAGGGAACACTGAAGCTTTCTTT. Translation gives CASSISRGNTEAFF.

This clone was counted between two and nine times. The rearrangement links TRBV10-1 to TRBJ2-3, with 8 bases aligning to TRBD2. Trimming removed 6 bases from V and 1 base from J; junction bases left unmatched: 3. Germline V gene data show CDR1 as WNHNN and CDR2 as SYGVQD (reference sequence). The CDR3 is 14 residues long. In nucleotides, the CDR3 is TGCGCCAGCAGACTAGCGGATTGCACAGATACGCAGTATTTT. This sequence encodes CASRLADCTDTQYF.

The rearrangement uses TRBV5-6 and TRBJ2-6, with D perhaps TRBD2 (5 bases). The V gene's germline CDR1 is SGHDT and CDR2 YYEEEE. The CDR3 contains 14 residues. V lost 5 bases to trimming and J lost 4 bases, with 10 bases between them. CDR3 sequence reads: CASRGEGGANVLTF. The CDR3 nucleotides read TGTGCCAGCAGGGGTGAGGGAGGGGCCAACGTCCTGACTTTC.

This rearrangement joins TRBV30 to TRBJ1-2, with D perhaps matching TRBD1 (6 bases). The CDR3 spans 13 residues. With 3 bases removed from V and 8 bases from J, the gap between germline ends came to 16 bases. Germline-derived CDR1 and CDR2 are GTSNPN and SVGIG (reference sequence). The CDR3 DNA reads as TGTGCCTGGAGGGTTATACAGGGCGGGGGCTACACCTTC. It codes for CAWRVIQGGGYTF.

The chain recombines TRBV6-5 with TRBJ1-3; D not certain. CDR3 length: 14 residues. The germline CDR1 and CDR2 sequences are MNHEY and SVGAGI. V dropped 4 bases and J dropped 0 bases, with 7 bases sitting between them. For the CDR3, the DNA is TGTGCCAGCAGTTTCGGAGGCTCTGGAAACACCATATATTTT. This gives the protein CASSFGGSGNTIYF.

This chain links TRBV18 with TRBJ2-1; TRBD2 matches 7 bases. The ends lost 2 bases at V and 10 bases at J; junction bases unmatched: 8. From germline, CDR1 is KGHSH and CDR2 LQKENI. The CDR3 length is 14 residues. The CDR3 region is CASSPGTSEGEQFF. CDR3 bases: TGTGCCAGCTCACCAGGTACTAGCGAAGGAGAGCAGTTCTTC.

The chain uses TRBV4-3 and TRBJ2-1; 11 bases agree with TRBD2. Germline V gene lookup returns CDR1 LGHNA and CDR2 YSLEER. V shed 1 base and J 9 bases; nucleotides not matched to a gene: 5. The CDR3 loop spans 15 amino acids. For the CDR3, the DNA is TGCGCCAGCAGCCAAGCTCCTAGCGGGGGGCTTGAGCAGTTCTTC. Protein sequence: CASSQAPSGGLEQFF.

Only a few counts were recorded for this clone. The rearrangement links TRBV9 to TRBJ1-4, with 10 bases identical to TRBD1. This CDR3 spans 16 amino acids. In germline, CDR1 is SGDLS, CDR2 YYNGEE. J gave up 8 bases and V 0 bases, and 7 bases lay outside the gene matches. The CDR3 DNA is TGTGCCAGCAGCGTAGGAATCGACAGGGGGCGGGAAAAACTGTTTTTT. Translated, it gives CASSVGIDRGREKLFF.

The chain carries TRBV27 and TRBJ2-2; D not certain. This CDR3 spans 12 amino acids. With 5 bases removed from V and 6 bases from J, the gap between germline ends came to 7 bases. Germline values: CDR1 MNHEY, CDR2 SMNVEV (reference sequence). Here the CDR3 DNA reads TGTGCCAGCAGTCCGTTTTCCGGGGAGCTGTTTTTT. It codes for CASSPFSGELFF.

The V and J genes are TRBV6-1 and TRBJ1-1, with D uncertain. CDR1 MNHNS and CDR2 SASEGT come from the germline V gene. CDR3 size: 12 residues. V was clipped by 10 bases and J by 5 bases, with 14 bases between them. CDR3 nucleotide sequence: TGTGCCACCACAGAACGAGGGACTGAAGCTTTCTTT. It is translated as CATTERGTEAFF.

V usage is TRBV27 and J usage is TRBJ1-3, with unresolved D. This CDR3 has 14 residues. Germline V gene sequence: CDR1 MNHEY, CDR2 SMNVEV (reference sequence). V was trimmed by 7 bases and J by 0 bases, leaving 10 bases between them. The CDR3 loop is CASMVTYSGNTIYF. The CDR3 coding sequence is TGTGCCAGCATGGTCACTTACTCTGGAAACACCATATATTTT.

V is TRBV6-1 and J is TRBJ2-7, with TRBD1 as a possible D gene (6 bases). CDR1 MNHNS and CDR2 SASEGT come from the germline V gene. The CDR3 has 12 amino acids. V gave up 4 bases and J gave up 6 bases, with 10 bases separating them. The CDR3 DNA reads TGTGCCAGCAGTGGGGACACCTCCGAGCAGTACTTC. It is translated as CASSGDTSEQYF.

The rearrangement uses TRBV11-2 and TRBJ1-2; D gene uncertain. The germline V gene encodes CDR1 SGHAT and CDR2 FQNNGV. Trimming removed 0 bases from V and 4 bases from J, with 15 bases in between. The CDR3 sequence is 16 residues long. This chain's CDR3 is CASSLDRITVGYGYTF. CDR3 coding DNA: TGTGCCAGCAGCTTAGACCGGATCACAGTGGGCTATGGCTACACCTTC.

The chain recombines TRBV19 with TRBJ2-7, with 11 nucleotides matching TRBD2. The germline CDR1 and CDR2 sequences are LNHDA and SQIVND (reference sequence). This CDR3 has 15 residues. V shed 6 bases, J shed 0 bases, and the junction held 4 bases outside the gene matches. The CDR3 sequence: CASSPTSGSSYEQYF. The CDR3 coding sequence is TGTGCCAGTAGCCCAACTAGCGGGAGCTCCTACGAGCAGTACTTC. Full variable domain (missing parts from reference TRBV19 and TRBJ2-7): DGGITQSPKYLFRKEGQNVTLSCEQNLNHDAMYWYRQDPGQGLRLIYYSQIVNDFQKGDIAEGYSVSREKKESFPLTVTSAQKNPTAFYLCASSPTSGSSYEQYFGPGTRLTVT.

This chain links TRBV5-1 with TRBJ2-4; 9 bases fit TRBD1. Germline CDR1 is SGHRS and CDR2 is YFSETQ. The V gene end was trimmed by 3 bases and the J gene end by 3 bases; junction bases not matched to a gene: 7. This CDR3 has 16 amino acids. The DNA for the CDR3 is TGCGCCAGCAGCTCCACAGGGGGCTTGGGCAAAAACATTCAGTACTTC. It encodes CASSSTGGLGKNIQYF.

The chain carries TRBV5-1 and TRBJ1-4; TRBD1 matches 7 bases. Germline-derived CDR1 and CDR2 are SGHRS and YFSETQ. CDR3 length: 16 residues. With 2 bases clipped from V and 2 bases from J, the junction kept 6 bases outside the gene matches. Here the CDR3 reads CASSFRLTGTNEKLFF. The CDR3 region has the DNA TGCGCCAGCAGCTTCCGTTTGACAGGGACTAATGAAAAACTGTTTTTT.

A single count supports this clone. The chain couples TRBV12-5 to TRBJ2-1; 8 nucleotides align to TRBD1. Germline CDR1 reads LGHNT; CDR2 reads FRNRAP. The CDR3 sequence is 12 residues long. J lost 10 bases, V lost 5 bases, and 4 bases had no gene match. The chain's CDR3 is CASGPDRAEQFF. In nucleotides, the CDR3 is TGTGCTAGTGGTCCGGACAGGGCCGAGCAGTTCTTC.

The table lists this clone with a few counts. The rearrangement uses TRBV9 and TRBJ1-2, with 12 positions matching TRBD1. The CDR3 runs 17 residues. The V gene end was trimmed by 6 bases and the J gene end by 3 bases; junction bases not matched to a gene: 12. Germline CDR1 reads SGDLS; CDR2 reads YYNGEE. CDR3 residues: CASTLGGQGASDYGYTF. CDR3 nucleotides: TGTGCCAGCACCCTGGGGGGACAGGGGGCTTCTGACTATGGCTACACCTTC.